Shown below are 5 T cell receptor beta chains from a single sample sequenced in a study of blood T cell repertoires in COVID-19. This table comes from immunoSEQ multiplex PCR, and its TCRdb copy is limited to in-frame clones, with some not included. The repertoire holds some 260,000 clones, with about 86% as singletons. Sequenced sample: peripheral blood. Receptors originate from an elderly man with acute or convalescent COVID-19.

Here the CDR3 reads CSVKGARGVPNEKLFF. The CDR3 DNA reads as TGCAGCGTTAAGGGGGCGCGGGGAGTTCCAAATGAAAAACTGTTTTTT. V and J are TRBV29-1 and TRBJ1-4; 7 nucleotides agree with TRBD1. J gave up 5 bases and V 5 bases, and 14 bases lay outside the gene matches. Per germline, CDR1 SQVTM and CDR2 ANQGSEA. This CDR3 spans 16 amino acids.

This chain links TRBV4-3 with TRBJ2-2; TRBD2 agrees at 10 bases. Losses at the gene ends were 1 base for V and 6 bases for J; bases not matched to a gene: 5. The CDR3 has 16 residues. Germline V gene sequence: CDR1 LGHNA, CDR2 YSLEER. This CDR3 is CASSQAQAGGPGELFF. The CDR3 DNA sequence: TGCGCCAGCAGCCAAGCTCAAGCGGGAGGGCCCGGGGAGCTGTTTTTT.

This clone was detected only a few times. This chain joins TRBV10-3 and TRBJ1-5, with 7 nucleotides matching TRBD1. V shed 2 bases, J shed 11 bases, and the junction held 12 bases outside the gene matches. Germline values: CDR1 ENHRY, CDR2 SYGVKD. CDR3 length: 15 amino acids. This CDR3 is CAISESAGPQGAQHF. CDR3 in DNA: TGTGCCATCAGTGAGAGCGCCGGGCCCCAGGGGGCCCAGCATTTT.

This rearrangement joins TRBV14 to TRBJ1-1, with a weak D call TRBD1 (6 bases). Trimming removed 0 bases at V and 3 bases at J, with 8 bases between. The CDR3 runs to 14 residues. Germline V gene sequence: CDR1 SGHDN, CDR2 FVKESK. CDR3 DNA: TGTGCCAGCAGCCAAGAAACAGGGCACACTGAAGCTTTCTTT. This encodes CASSQETGHTEAFF.

The rearrangement joins TRBV7-2 to TRBJ1-4; TRBD1 aligns across 8 bases. Germline V gives CDR1 SGHTA, CDR2 FQGNSA. This CDR3 spans 15 amino acids. V trimming: 3 bases; J trimming: 8 bases; junction bases outside the gene matches: 8. CDR3 protein: CASSFAGGISEKLFF. CDR3 nucleotides: TGTGCCAGCAGCTTCGCAGGGGGCATAAGCGAAAAACTGTTTTTT. The variable domain in full, with the rest retrieved from reference TRBV7-2 and TRBJ1-4, is GAGVSQSPSNKVTEKGKDVELRCDPISGHTALYWYRQSLGQGLEFLIYFQGNSAPDKSGLPSDRFSAERTGGSVSTLTIQRTQQEDSAVYLCASSFAGGISEKLFFGSGTQLSVL.